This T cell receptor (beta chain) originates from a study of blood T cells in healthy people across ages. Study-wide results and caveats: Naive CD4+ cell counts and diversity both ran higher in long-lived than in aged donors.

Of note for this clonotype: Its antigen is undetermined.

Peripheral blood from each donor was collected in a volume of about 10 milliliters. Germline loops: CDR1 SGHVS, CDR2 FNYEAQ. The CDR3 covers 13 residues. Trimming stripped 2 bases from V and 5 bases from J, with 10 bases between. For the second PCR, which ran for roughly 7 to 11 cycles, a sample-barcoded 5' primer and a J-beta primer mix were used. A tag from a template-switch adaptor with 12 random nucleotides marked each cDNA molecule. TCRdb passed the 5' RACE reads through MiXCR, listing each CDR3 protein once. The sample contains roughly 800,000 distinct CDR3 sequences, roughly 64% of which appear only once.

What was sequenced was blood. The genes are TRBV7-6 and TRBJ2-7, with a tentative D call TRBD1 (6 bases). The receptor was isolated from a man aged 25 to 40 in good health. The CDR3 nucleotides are TGTGCCAGCAGCTTAACACAGGGTAACGAGCAGTACTTC. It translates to CASSLTQGNEQYF.